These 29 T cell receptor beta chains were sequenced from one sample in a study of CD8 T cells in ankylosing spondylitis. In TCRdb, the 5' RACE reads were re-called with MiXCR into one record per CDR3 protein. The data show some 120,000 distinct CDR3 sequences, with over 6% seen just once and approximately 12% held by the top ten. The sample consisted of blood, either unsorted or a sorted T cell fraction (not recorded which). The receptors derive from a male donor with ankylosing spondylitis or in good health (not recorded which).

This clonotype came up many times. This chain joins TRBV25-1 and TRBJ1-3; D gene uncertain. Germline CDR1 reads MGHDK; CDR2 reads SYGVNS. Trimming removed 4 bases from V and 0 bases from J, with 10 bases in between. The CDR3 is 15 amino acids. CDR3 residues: CASSVWASSGNTIYF. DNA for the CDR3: TGTGCCAGCAGTGTATGGGCCAGCTCTGGAAACACCATATATTTT.

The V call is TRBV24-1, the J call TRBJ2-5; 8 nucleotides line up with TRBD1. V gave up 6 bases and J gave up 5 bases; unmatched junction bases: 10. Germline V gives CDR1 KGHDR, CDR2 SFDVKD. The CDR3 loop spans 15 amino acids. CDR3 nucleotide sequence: TGTGCCACCAGTAAACCAACAGGGGGGCGGGAGACCCAGTACTTC. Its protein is CATSKPTGGRETQYF.

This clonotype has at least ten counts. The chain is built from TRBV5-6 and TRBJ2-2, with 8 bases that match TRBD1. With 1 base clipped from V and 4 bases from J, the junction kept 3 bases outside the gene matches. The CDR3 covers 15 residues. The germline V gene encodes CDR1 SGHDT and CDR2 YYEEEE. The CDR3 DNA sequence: TGTGCCAGCAGCTTGTTCAGGGGGCGCACCGGGGAGCTGTTTTTT. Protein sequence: CASSLFRGRTGELFF.

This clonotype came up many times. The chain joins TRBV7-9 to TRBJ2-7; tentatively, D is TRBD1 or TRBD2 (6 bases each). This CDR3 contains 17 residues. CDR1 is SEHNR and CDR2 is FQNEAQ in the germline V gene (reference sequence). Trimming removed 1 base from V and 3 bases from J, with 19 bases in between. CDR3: CASSLVGAGGGGYEQYF. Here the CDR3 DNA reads TGTGCCAGCAGCTTAGTGGGGGCCGGGGGTGGTGGCTACGAGCAGTACTTC.

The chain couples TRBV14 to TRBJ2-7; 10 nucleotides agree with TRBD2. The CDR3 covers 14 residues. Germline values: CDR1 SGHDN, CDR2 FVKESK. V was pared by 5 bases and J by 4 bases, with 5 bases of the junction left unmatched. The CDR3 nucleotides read TGTGCCAGCAGCTTCGGGACTAGCGTGTACGAGCAGTACTTC. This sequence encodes CASSFGTSVYEQYF.

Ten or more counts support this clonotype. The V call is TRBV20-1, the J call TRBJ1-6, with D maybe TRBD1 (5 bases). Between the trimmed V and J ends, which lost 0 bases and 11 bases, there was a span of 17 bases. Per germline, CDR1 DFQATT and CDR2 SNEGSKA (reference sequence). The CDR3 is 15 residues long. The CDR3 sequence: CSARDLQGISAPLHF. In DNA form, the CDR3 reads TGCAGTGCTAGAGATTTGCAGGGAATCTCGGCACCCCTCCACTTT.

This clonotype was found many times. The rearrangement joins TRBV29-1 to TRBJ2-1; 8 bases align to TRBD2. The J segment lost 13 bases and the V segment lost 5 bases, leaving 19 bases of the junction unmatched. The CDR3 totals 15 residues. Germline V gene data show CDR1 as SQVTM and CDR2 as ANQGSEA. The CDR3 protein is CSVRIPGLGTMKQFF. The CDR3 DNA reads TGCAGCGTTCGGATTCCGGGACTAGGCACAATGAAACAGTTCTTC.

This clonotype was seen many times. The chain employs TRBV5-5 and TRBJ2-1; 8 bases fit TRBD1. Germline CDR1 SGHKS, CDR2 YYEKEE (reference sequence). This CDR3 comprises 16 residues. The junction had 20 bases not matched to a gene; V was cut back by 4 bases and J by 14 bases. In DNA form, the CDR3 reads TGTGCCAGCAGCCCCCGCCGGGACAGGACGATAGGGGTAGAGTTCTTC. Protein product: CASSPRRDRTIGVEFF.

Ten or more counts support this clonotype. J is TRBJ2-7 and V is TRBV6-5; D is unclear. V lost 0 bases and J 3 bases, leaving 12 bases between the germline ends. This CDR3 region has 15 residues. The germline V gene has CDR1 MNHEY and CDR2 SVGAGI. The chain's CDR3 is CASSYSRDGHYEQYF. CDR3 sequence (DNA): TGTGCCAGCAGTTACTCGAGAGATGGGCACTACGAGCAGTACTTC.

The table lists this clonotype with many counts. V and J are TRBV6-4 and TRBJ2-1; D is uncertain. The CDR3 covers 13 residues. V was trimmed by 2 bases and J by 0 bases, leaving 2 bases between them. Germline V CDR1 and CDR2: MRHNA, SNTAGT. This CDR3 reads CASSDSSYNEQFF. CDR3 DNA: TGTGCCAGCAGTGACAGCTCCTACAATGAGCAGTTCTTC.

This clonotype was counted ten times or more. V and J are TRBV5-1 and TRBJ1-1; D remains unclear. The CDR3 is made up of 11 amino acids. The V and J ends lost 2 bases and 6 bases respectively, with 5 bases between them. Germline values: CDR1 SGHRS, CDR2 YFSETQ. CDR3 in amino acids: CASSLNAEAFF. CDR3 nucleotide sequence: TGCGCCAGCAGCTTAAACGCTGAAGCTTTCTTT.

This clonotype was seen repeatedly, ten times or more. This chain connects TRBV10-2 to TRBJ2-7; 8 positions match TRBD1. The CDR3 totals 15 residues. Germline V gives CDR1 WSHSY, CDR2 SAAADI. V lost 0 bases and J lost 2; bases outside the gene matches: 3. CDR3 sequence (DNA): TGCGCCAGCAGTGAGTCCGGGACAGGCACCTACGAGCAGTACTTC. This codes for CASSESGTGTYEQYF.

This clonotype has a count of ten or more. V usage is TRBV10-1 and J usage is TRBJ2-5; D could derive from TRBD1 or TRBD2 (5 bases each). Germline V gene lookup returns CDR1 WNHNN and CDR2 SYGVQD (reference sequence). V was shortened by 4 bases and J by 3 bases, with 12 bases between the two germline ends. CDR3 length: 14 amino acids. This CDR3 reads CASSGWDGEETQYF. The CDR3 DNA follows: TGCGCCAGCAGTGGATGGGACGGGGAAGAGACCCAGTACTTC.

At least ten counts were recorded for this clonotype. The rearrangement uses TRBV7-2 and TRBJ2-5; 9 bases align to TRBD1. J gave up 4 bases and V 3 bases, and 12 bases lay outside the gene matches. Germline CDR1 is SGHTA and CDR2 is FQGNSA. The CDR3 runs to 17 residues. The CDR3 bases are TGTGCCAGCAGCTTTAGTGGGACAGGGCTGTTTCGAGAGACCCAGTACTTC. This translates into CASSFSGTGLFRETQYF.

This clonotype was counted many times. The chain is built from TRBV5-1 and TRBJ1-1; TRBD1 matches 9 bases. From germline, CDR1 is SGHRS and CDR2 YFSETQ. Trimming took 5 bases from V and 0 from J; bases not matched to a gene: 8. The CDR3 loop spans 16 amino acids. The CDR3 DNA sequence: TGCGCCAGCAGACCGGGGACAGGGCATATGAACACTGAAGCTTTCTTT. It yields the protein CASRPGTGHMNTEAFF.

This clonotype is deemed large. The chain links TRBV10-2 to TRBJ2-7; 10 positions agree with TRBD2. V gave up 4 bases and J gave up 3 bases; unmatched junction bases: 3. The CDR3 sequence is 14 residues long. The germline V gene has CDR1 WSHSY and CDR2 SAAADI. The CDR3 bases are TGCGCCAGCAGTGGTCTAGCGGGGGACTACGAGCAGTACTTC. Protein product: CASSGLAGDYEQYF.

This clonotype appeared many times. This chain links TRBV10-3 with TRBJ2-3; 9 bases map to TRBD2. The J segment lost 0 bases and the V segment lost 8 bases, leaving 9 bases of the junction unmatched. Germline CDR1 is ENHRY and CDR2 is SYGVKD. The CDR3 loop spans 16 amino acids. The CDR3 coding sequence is TGTGCCATCTCGTCGCCTAGCGGGGTGAGCACAGATACGCAGTATTTT. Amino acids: CAISSPSGVSTDTQYF.

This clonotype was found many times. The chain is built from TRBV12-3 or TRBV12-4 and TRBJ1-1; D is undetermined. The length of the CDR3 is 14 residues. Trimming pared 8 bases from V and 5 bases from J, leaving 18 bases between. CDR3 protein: CASDRTVRRTEAFF. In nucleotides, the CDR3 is TGTGCCAGCGACCGAACAGTCCGAAGGACTGAAGCTTTCTTT.

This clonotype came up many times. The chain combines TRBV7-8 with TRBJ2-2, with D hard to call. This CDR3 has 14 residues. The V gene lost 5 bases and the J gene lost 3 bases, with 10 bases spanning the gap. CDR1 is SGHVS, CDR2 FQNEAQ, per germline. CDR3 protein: CASSGVWDTGELFF. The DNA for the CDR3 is TGTGCCAGCAGCGGGGTTTGGGACACCGGGGAGCTGTTTTTT.

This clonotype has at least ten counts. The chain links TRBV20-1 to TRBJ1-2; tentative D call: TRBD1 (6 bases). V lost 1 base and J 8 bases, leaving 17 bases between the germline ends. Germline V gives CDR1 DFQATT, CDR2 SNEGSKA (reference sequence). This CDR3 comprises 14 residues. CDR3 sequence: CSARADSRRGGYTF. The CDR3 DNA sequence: TGCAGTGCTAGAGCCGACAGCCGCAGGGGCGGCTACACCTTC.

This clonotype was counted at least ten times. The CDR3 nucleotides are TGTGCCAGCAGCCCTTCTACTAGGATTCTCTACGAGCAGTACTTC. Its protein product is CASSPSTRILYEQYF. This chain joins TRBV7-2 and TRBJ2-7; D perhaps matches TRBD2 (5 bases). V was clipped by 5 bases and J by 3 bases, with 17 bases between them. The CDR3 runs to 15 residues. Germline V gene data show CDR1 as SGHTA and CDR2 as FQGNSA.

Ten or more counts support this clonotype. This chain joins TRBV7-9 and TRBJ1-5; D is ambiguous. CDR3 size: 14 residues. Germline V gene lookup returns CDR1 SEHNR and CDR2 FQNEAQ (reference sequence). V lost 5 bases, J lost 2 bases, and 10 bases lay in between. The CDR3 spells CASSPVVGNQPQHF. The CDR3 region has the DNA TGTGCCAGCAGCCCCGTGGTAGGCAATCAGCCCCAGCATTTT.

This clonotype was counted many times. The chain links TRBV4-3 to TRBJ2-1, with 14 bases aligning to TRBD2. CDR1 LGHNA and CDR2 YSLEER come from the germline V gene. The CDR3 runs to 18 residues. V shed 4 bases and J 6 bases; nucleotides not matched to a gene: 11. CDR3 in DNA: TGCGCCAGCAGCCCGGGACTAGCGGGAGAATATAGTGCCAATGAGCAGTTCTTC. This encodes CASSPGLAGEYSANEQFF.

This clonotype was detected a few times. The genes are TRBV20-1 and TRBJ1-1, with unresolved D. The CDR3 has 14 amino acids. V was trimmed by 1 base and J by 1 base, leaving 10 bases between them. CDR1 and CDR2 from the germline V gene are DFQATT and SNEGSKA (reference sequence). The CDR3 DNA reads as TGCAGTGCTAGAGCAGGAAGGGAGAACACTGAAGCTTTCTTT. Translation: CSARAGRENTEAFF.

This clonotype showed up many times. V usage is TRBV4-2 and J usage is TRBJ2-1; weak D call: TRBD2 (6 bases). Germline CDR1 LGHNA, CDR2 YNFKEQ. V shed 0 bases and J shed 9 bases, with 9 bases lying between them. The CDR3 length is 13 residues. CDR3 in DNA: TGTGCCAGCAGCCAAGATGTGGAGGGTGAGCAGTTCTTC. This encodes CASSQDVEGEQFF.

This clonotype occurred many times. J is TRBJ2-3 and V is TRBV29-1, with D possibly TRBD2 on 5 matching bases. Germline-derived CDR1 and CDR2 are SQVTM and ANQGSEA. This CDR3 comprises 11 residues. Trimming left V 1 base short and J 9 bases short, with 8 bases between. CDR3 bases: TGCAGCGTTGAAGCCCCGGGAACGCAGTATTTT. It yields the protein CSVEAPGTQYF.

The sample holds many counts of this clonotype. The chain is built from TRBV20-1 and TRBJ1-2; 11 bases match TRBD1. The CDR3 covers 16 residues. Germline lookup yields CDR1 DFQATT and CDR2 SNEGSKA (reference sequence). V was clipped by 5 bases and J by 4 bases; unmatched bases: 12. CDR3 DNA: TGCAGTGCTTCCGGGACAGGGGGGGATCGGAGCTATGGCTACACCTTC. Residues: CSASGTGGDRSYGYTF.

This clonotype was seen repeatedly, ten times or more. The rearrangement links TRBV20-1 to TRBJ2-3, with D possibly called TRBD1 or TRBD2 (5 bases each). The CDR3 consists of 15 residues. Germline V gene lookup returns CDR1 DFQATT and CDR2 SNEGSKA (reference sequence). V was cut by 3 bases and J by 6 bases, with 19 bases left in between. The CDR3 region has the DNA TGCAGTGCTAGCGAGACGCCGTCCGAGGGGGATACGCAGTATTTT. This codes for CSASETPSEGDTQYF.

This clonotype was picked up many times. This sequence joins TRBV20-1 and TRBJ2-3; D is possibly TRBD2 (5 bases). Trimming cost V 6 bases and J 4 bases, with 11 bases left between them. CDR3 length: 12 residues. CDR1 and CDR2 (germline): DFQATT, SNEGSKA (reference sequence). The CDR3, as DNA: TGCAGTGCCCTGAGGGTAGCAGATACGCAGTATTTT. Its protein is CSALRVADTQYF.